These 19 T cell receptor beta chains were sequenced from one sample in a study of T cells in Graves' hyperthyroidism and ophthalmopathy (dated by TCRdb to the late 2010s). The method was multiplex PCR. For sequencing, an Illumina HiSeq 2000 was employed. TCR beta CDR3 regions were amplified from RNA transcripts. The first round of RT-PCR for the TCR CDR3 was performed with the HTBI primer set and the Qiagen OneStep RT-PCR kit. TCRdb took the public reads, trimmed them with fastp at Q25, ran MiXCR for clone calling and kept in-frame beta chains. When rows share a CDR3 protein, they turn into one entry using the most common DNA and genes. The sample data list about 610,000 distinct CDR3 sequences, and 46% of these were observed just once. About 8.3% of the sample is in the top ten clones. The sample was peripheral blood or thyroid tissue (not recorded which). All receptors come from a woman between 18 and 29 years old with Graves' hyperthyroidism.

This clonotype was recorded at least ten times. This chain connects TRBV6-2 or TRBV6-3 to TRBJ2-6, with a weak D call TRBD1 (5 bases). The CDR3 loop spans 15 amino acids. The germline CDR1 and CDR2 sequences are MNHEY and SVGEGT. V was pared by 7 bases and J by 4 bases, with 14 bases between. CDR3 sequence reads: CASNEGARGANVLTF. In DNA form, the CDR3 reads TGTGCCAGCAACGAAGGGGCGAGAGGGGCCAACGTCCTGACTTTC.

This clonotype occurred many times. In DNA, the CDR3 is TGTGCCAGCAGTTTTGGGCGAGGTCAGCCCCAGCATTTT. Protein sequence: CASSFGRGQPQHF. V is TRBV27 and J is TRBJ1-5, with no clear D. Trimming removed 3 bases at V and 6 bases at J, with 9 bases between. CDR1 is MNHEY and CDR2 is SMNVEV in the germline V gene (reference sequence). CDR3 length equals 13 residues.

The CDR3 DNA reads as TGCGCCAGCAGCTTGGAAGGGGGCTGGTCTGGGGCCAACGTCCTGACTTTC. Translating gives CASSLEGGWSGANVLTF. This chain uses TRBV5-1 with TRBJ2-6, with 7 bases identical to TRBD1. CDR3 length: 17 amino acids. The J segment lost 1 base and the V segment lost 0 bases, leaving 4 bases of the junction unmatched. Germline loops: CDR1 SGHRS, CDR2 YFSETQ.

This chain connects TRBV20-1 to TRBJ2-5, with 8 bases that match TRBD2. With 4 bases clipped from V and 5 bases from J, the junction kept 12 bases outside the gene matches. Per the germline V gene, CDR1 is DFQATT and CDR2 is SNEGSKA (reference sequence). The CDR3 spans 15 residues. The CDR3 nucleotides read TGCAGTGCTACGGGAGGGGGAGCGGTGGGGGAGACCCAGTACTTC. It encodes CSATGGGAVGETQYF.

This sequence joins TRBV7-2 and TRBJ1-1; D gene ambiguous. CDR1 SGHTA and CDR2 FQGNSA come from the germline V gene. The CDR3 loop spans 15 amino acids. V lost 3 bases to trimming and J lost 14 bases, with 25 bases between them. The CDR3 sequence: CASSFSGSGSNEQFF. In DNA, the CDR3 is TGTGCCAGCAGCTTTAGCGGGAGTGGTTCCAATGAGCAGTTCTTT.

This clonotype occurred many times. The chain employs TRBV5-5 and TRBJ1-6; 7 positions match TRBD1. Germline V gene sequence: CDR1 SGHKS, CDR2 YYEKEE (reference sequence). This CDR3 comprises 16 residues. Trimming at V came to 0 bases and at J to 2 bases, leaving 2 bases not matched to a gene. The CDR3 protein is CASSLEGGPYNSPLHF. The CDR3 coding sequence is TGTGCCAGCAGCTTGGAAGGGGGCCCCTATAATTCACCCCTCCACTTT.

Ten or more counts support this clonotype. One end of the junction is discordant with germline, which a read error may explain. The chain couples TRBV5-1 to TRBJ1-1; D unresolved. The CDR3 spans 13 residues. Germline CDR1 and CDR2: SGHRS and YFSETQ. This CDR3 is CASSLEGNTEAFF. Here the CDR3 DNA reads TGTGCCAGCAGCTTAGAAGGGAACACTGAAGCTTTCTTT.

Only a few counts were recorded for this clonotype. V and J are TRBV4-1 and TRBJ1-4; D not resolved. The CDR3 loop spans 17 amino acids. With 0 bases removed from V and 4 bases from J, the gap between germline ends came to 15 bases. The germline V gene encodes CDR1 MGHRA and CDR2 YSYEKL. Written as DNA, the CDR3 is TGCGCCAGCAGCCAAGATTCCCCTAGAGGGAGTAATGAAAAACTGTTTTTT. Translated, it gives CASSQDSPRGSNEKLFF.

The V gene is TRBV29-1, the J gene TRBJ1-2, with D uncertain. Germline V lookup: CDR1 SQVTM, CDR2 ANQGSEA. The CDR3 is made up of 14 amino acids. V was shortened by 3 bases and J by 8 bases, with 19 bases between the two germline ends. The chain's CDR3 is CSVDEEGNIDGYTF. The CDR3, as DNA: TGCAGCGTTGACGAGGAAGGGAACATTGACGGCTACACCTTC. Full variable domain (rest looked up from reference TRBV29-1 and TRBJ1-2): SAVISQKPSRDICQRGTSLTIQCQVDSQVTMMFWYRQQPGQSLTLIATANQGSEATYESGFVIDKFPISRPNLTFSTLTVSNMSPEDSSIYLCSVDEEGNIDGYTFGSGTRLTVV.

On this clonotype: One base away lies a much larger clone, so this may be a sequencing read error. The genes are TRBV7-3 and TRBJ2-2; D might be TRBD1 or TRBD2, each matching 5 bases. The CDR3 spans 12 residues. Germline CDR1 is SGHTA and CDR2 is FQGTGA. The CDR3 bases are TGTGCCAGCAGGACCTACACCGGGGCGCTGTTTTTT. The encoded protein is CASRTYTGALFF.

The chain employs TRBV2 and TRBJ2-1, with 9 nucleotides matching TRBD2. CDR1 SNHLY and CDR2 FYNNEI come from the germline V gene. The CDR3 contains 15 residues. J lost 9 bases, V lost 2 bases, and 8 bases had no gene match. For the CDR3, the DNA is TGTGCCAGCAGTGAACGGGTAGCGGGAGTTGGTGAGCAGTTCTTC. Translating it yields CASSERVAGVGEQFF.

In this sample, this clonotype turned up once. This may come from a read error, since a much larger clone is one base off. This chain uses TRBV5-5 with TRBJ2-1; D remains ambiguous. The CDR3 extends over 15 amino acids. Germline V CDR1 and CDR2: SGHKS, YYEKEE (reference sequence). CDR3 sequence reads: CACSLAVTTATEQFF. The CDR3 bases are TGTGCCTGCAGCTTGGCCGTGACCACCGCCACTGAGCAGTTCTTC.

This clonotype was counted ten times or more. The rearrangement links TRBV6-5 to TRBJ2-7; 9 bases fit TRBD2. This CDR3 region has 15 residues. V lost 5 bases and J lost 4; bases outside the gene matches: 9. Germline CDR1 reads MNHEY; CDR2 reads SVGAGI. DNA of the CDR3: TGTGCCAGCAGTCTAGAGGGGACTAGCATGTACGAGCAGTACTTC. Protein: CASSLEGTSMYEQYF.

The chain is built from TRBV7-9 and TRBJ1-2; perhaps TRBD1 as D (6 bases). The CDR3 has 15 residues. In germline, CDR1 is SEHNR, CDR2 FQNEAQ (reference sequence). Deletions cut 2 bases from V and 0 bases from J, with 10 bases between. The CDR3 loop reads CASSLSQGTNYGYTF. CDR3 DNA: TGTGCCAGCAGCTTAAGCCAGGGGACTAACTATGGCTACACCTTC.

This clonotype was seen a few times. CDR3 region: CASSPLAGHSYEQYF. The CDR3 nucleotides are TGTGCCAGCAGTCCCCTAGCGGGCCACTCCTACGAGCAGTACTTC. V usage is TRBV7-8 and J usage is TRBJ2-7; 8 bases map to TRBD2. Per germline, CDR1 SGHVS and CDR2 FQNEAQ. The length of the CDR3 is 15 residues. The ends lost 6 bases at V and 0 bases at J; junction bases unmatched: 7.

Concerning this clonotype itself: With a much larger clone just one base away, this may be a read error. The CDR3 DNA is TGTGCCAGCAGTTTACCCCGGGGTCAGCCCCAGCATTTT. As protein: CASSLPRGQPQHF. The rearrangement links TRBV12-3 or TRBV12-4 to TRBJ1-5; D remains ambiguous. V was pared by 2 bases and J by 6 bases, with 8 bases between. The CDR3 runs 13 residues.

This clonotype was seen ten or more times. The V and J genes are TRBV9 and TRBJ2-7, with TRBD1 matching 7 bases. Germline-derived CDR1 and CDR2 are SGDLS and YYNGEE. CDR3 length equals 14 residues. V shed 2 bases, J shed 0 bases, and the junction held 2 bases outside the gene matches. CDR3 in amino acids: CASSVGTDSYEQYF. The CDR3 DNA sequence: TGTGCCAGCAGCGTGGGGACAGACTCCTACGAGCAGTACTTC.

The gene calls are TRBV2 and TRBJ2-6; D is perhaps TRBD1 or TRBD2 (6 bases each). Trimming removed 1 base from V and 4 bases from J, with 26 bases in between. The CDR3 sequence is 21 residues long. Germline-derived CDR1 and CDR2 are SNHLY and FYNNEI. The CDR3 loop reads CASSEDGGRTGAAGGANVLTF. CDR3 coding DNA: TGTGCCAGCAGTGAAGATGGGGGGCGCACCGGGGCCGCGGGAGGGGCCAACGTCCTGACTTTC.

This clonotype occurred many times. The J gene is TRBJ1-5, the V gene TRBV20-1; the D gene is possibly TRBD1 (6 bases). Germline V gives CDR1 DFQATT, CDR2 SNEGSKA (reference sequence). The V end was cut by 6 bases, the J end by 3 bases, with 9 bases between. This CDR3 spans 12 amino acids. The CDR3 sequence: CSAEGVNQPQHF. CDR3 DNA sequence: TGCAGTGCAGAGGGGGTCAATCAGCCCCAGCATTTT.